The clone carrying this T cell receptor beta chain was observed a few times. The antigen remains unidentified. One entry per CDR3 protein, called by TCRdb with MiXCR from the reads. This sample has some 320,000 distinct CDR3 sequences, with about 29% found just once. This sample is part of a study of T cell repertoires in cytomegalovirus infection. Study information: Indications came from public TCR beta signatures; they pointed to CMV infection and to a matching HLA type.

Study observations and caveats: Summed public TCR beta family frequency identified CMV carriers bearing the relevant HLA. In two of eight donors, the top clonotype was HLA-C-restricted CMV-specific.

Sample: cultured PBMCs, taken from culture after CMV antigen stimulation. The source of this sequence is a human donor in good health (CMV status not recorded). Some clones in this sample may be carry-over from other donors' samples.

CDR3 nucleotides: TGTGCCAGCAGCGGGCCCGGCGGGACCCAGTACTTC. Its translation: CASSGPGGTQYF. This chain uses TRBV7-3 with TRBJ2-5; D unclear. Trimming took off 5 bases at V and 7 bases at J, with 11 bases between the two ends. This CDR3 comprises 12 residues. CDR1 and CDR2 (germline): SGHTA, FQGTGA.